This T cell receptor (beta chain) derives from a study of T cell responses to AZD1222 COVID-19 vaccine. In germline, CDR1 is KGHSH, CDR2 LQKENI. Between the trimmed V and J ends, which lost 0 bases and 4 bases, there was a span of 15 bases. The CDR3 loop spans 16 amino acids. TCRdb keeps only in-frame clones here, not all; method: immunoSEQ multiplex PCR. The table shows around 80,000 clones, with about 82% occurring only once. The chain uses TRBV18 and TRBJ1-1, with D maybe TRBD1 (6 bases). Here the sequenced sample was peripheral blood, taken on day 0 of AZD1222 vaccination. The receptor comes from an adult in good health. In DNA form, the CDR3 reads TGTGCCAGCTCACCACCGGGGGCAGGGAGTGGCACTGAAGCTTTCTTT. Encoded protein: CASSPPGAGSGTEAFF.